This entry describes one TCR beta chain. The data belong to a study of blood T cell repertoires in COVID-19. Sequencing was performed with immunoSEQ multiplex PCR; in TCRdb, only in-frame clones are kept and a portion is missing. The sample lists 150,000 to 200,000 clones; approximately 92% were seen once. Trimming left V 2 bases short and J 4 bases short, with 12 bases between. The CDR3 has 14 amino acids. Germline V gene lookup returns CDR1 SGHDT and CDR2 YYEEEE. The sequencing input was peripheral blood. This TCR was sampled from a young man with COVID-19, enrolled during active disease. The chain uses TRBV5-6 and TRBJ1-1, with no clear D. CDR3: CASSFPEGGTEAFF. DNA for the CDR3: TGTGCCAGCAGCTTCCCCGAGGGTGGCACTGAAGCTTTCTTT. Full variable domain (rest looked up from reference TRBV5-6 and TRBJ1-1): DAGVTQSPTHLIKTRGQQVTLRCSPKSGHDTVSWYQQALGQGPQFIFQYYEEEERQRGNFPDRFSGHQFPNYSSELNVNALLLGDSALYLCASSFPEGGTEAFFGQGTRLTVV.